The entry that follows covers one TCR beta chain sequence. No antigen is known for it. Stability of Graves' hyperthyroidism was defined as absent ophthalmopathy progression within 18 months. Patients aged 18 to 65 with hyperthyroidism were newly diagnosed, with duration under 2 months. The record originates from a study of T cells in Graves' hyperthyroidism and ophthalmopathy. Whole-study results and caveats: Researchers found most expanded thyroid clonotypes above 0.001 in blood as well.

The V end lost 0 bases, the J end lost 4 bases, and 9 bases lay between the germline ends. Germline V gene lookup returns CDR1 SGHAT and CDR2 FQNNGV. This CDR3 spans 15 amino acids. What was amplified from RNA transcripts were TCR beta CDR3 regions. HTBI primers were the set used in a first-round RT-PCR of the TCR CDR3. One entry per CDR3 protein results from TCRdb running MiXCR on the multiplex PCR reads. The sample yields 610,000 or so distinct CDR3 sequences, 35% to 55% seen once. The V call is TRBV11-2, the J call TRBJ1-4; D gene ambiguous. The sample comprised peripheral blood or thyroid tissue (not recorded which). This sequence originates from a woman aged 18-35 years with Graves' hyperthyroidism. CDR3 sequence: CASSLDFSLNEKLFF. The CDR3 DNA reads TGTGCCAGCAGCTTAGATTTCAGTCTTAATGAAAAACTGTTTTTT.